This record looks at one TCR beta chain sequence and its context. This clone was detected a few times. Its binding antigen is unknown. It has no much larger one-base neighbor in the sample; base qualities were not kept. V is pruned by 10 bases and J by 4 bases, leaving 8 bases of the junction without a gene match. From cysteine to phenylalanine, the CDR3 is 14 amino acids long. Here the CDR3 DNA is all that survives: 42 bases in frame from base 1. For CDR1 and CDR2, the germline V gene (reference sequence) lists LNHDA and SQIVND. The sample originates from a study of CD8+ T cells in alopecia areata (dated by TCRdb to 2016 to 2018). The study in broad terms: The treated patients took part in an open-label pilot trial in which moderate-to-severe alopecia areata was treated with oral tofacitinib at 5 to 10 mg twice daily. Patients received tofacitinib for 6 to 18 months and were then followed off drug for 6 months to check for delayed response and recurrence. Disease severity in treated patients was measured with the SALT score, which quantifies the percentage of affected scalp surface area. High-throughput TCRbeta sequencing was used to examine T cell clonal expansion in alopecia areata in both the C3H/HeJ mouse model and human patients. On the human side, TCRbeta sequencing was run on scalp tissue and on sorted CD4+ and CD8+ peripheral blood T cells from healthy controls and from alopecia areata patients with either patchy or totalis/universalis disease. Patients on tofacitinib were biopsied at baseline and after 4 and 24 weeks of treatment, and several of the patients also had a later scalp biopsy. Clonality in the scalp was compared among normal scalp (n=4), patchy alopecia areata scalp (n=8), and alopecia totalis/universalis scalp (n=8). The RNA source kit depended on sample type: the PAXgene miRNA kit for fixed scalp, the miRNeasy kit for PBMCs, and the RNeasy kit for mouse skin. Amplification of TCRbeta CDR3 regions was done by immunoSEQ multiplex PCR using 35 Vbeta forward primers and 13 Jbeta reverse primers. Summary of the overall study and its limitations: Lesional scalp, especially in alopecia totalis/universalis, showed higher clonality and more expanded CD8+ clones than normal scalp, suggesting antigenic drive. Unlike mouse skin, which is dominated by gammadelta T cells, normal human skin has resident alphabeta T cells that are also sequenced, and this complicates analysis of the scalp TCR repertoire. Because the treated cohort was small and had just a single nonresponder, larger studies are needed to establish links between baseline CD8+ expansion and response. Shared TCR sequences between patients were less evident than in mice, which may be partly attributable to HLA diversity in the patient population. Tofacitinib significantly decreased scalp clonality and the number of expanded CD8+ clones among the top 100 scalp clones. During tofacitinib treatment, many expanded lesional clones stuck around in both scalp and blood, and this persistence may partly explain why relapse happens after treatment is stopped.

The method behind the library was the immunoSEQ multiplex PCR assay. For TCR sequencing, RNA was extracted from every sample and reverse transcribed into cDNA to serve as template. SuperScript III was used for first-strand cDNA synthesis, primed with a 2:1 mix of oligo-dT and random hexamers. A synthetic immune receptor repertoire was used to gauge amplification bias, and whatever bias remained was removed computationally. Per the original workflow: After raw reads were preprocessed to remove errors, the CDR3 was defined following IMGT conventions as running from the conserved cysteine to phenylalanine. To get clonality, Shannon entropy was normalized by log2 of the number of productive unique TCRs and the result was subtracted from 1. Scalp TCRbeta sequences were cross-referenced with sorted blood CD4 and CD8 repertoires so that the CD4 or CD8 identity of scalp clones could be inferred. Imported from immuneACCESS, the table was reduced by TCRdb to in-frame sequences with V and J called. These copies leave out some clones; in studies compared against another copy, an unresolved V gene accounts for under half, and the cause of the remainder is not known. That table supplies the V and J calls and clone size; D and trimming were determined from the DNA. The table for this sample lists 95,000 to 150,000 clones; around 56% of them were counted only once. Roughly 0.5% of the sample rests with the top ten.

Taken with the paper, the label for time point translates to: around 4 weeks on oral tofacitinib. This sample's treatment or condition label indicates: oral pan-JAK inhibitor, 5-10 mg twice daily. Lesional scalp punch biopsies and peripheral blood were obtained from alopecia areata patients. After PBMCs were isolated by density centrifugation and stained for CD3, CD4 and CD8, a FACSAria was used to sort CD4+ and CD8+ T cells. The material was CD4+ T cells sorted from blood, obtained at week 4, from a patient treated with tofacitinib. The clonotype comes from a human donor with alopecia areata. The chain is made from TRBV19 and TRBJ2-3, and TRBD2 aligns with 10 junction nucleotides. This receptor has the CDR3 CATKKRGGSDTQYF. The bases read TGTGCCACCAAAAAGCGGGGGGGTTCAGATACGCAGTATTTT.